The next 20 T cell receptor beta chains were all read from a single sample in a study of graft-versus-host responses after intestinal transplantation. TCRdb's table, derived via immunoSEQ multiplex PCR, lists solely in-frame clones and lacks some. The data hold about 27,000 clones, with roughly 85% observed a single time. The source material was PBMCs, sampled 28 days after intestinal transplant. These receptors originate from a human patient who received an intestinal transplant, so some T cells may come from the graft donor.

This CDR3 reads CASSVGAGPYNEQFF. The CDR3 nucleotides read TGTGCCAGCAGCGTGGGGGCGGGGCCGTACAATGAGCAGTTCTTC. The gene calls are TRBV5-6 and TRBJ2-1, with D perhaps matching TRBD1 or TRBD2 (6 bases each). Germline CDR1 reads SGHDT; CDR2 reads YYEEEE. V lost 4 bases to trimming and J lost 4 bases, with 15 bases between them. The CDR3 is 15 residues long.

Note on this clone: Other DNA sequences of this sample code for an identical CDR3. The chain uses TRBV7-6 and TRBJ2-5, with D perhaps assigned TRBD1 or TRBD2 (6 bases each). V lost 2 bases and J lost 4, with 14 bases in between. Germline CDR1 is SGHVS and CDR2 is FNYEAQ. There are 15 residues in the CDR3. The CDR3 DNA reads TGTGCCAGCAGCTTACGGGGGCGGGGAGGAGAGACCCAGTACTTC. Its translation: CASSLRGRGGETQYF.

The chain combines TRBV6-5 with TRBJ1-2, with D hard to call. This CDR3 has 11 amino acids. Germline V CDR1 and CDR2: MNHEY, SVGAGI. The V gene lost 5 bases and the J gene lost 7 bases, with 8 bases spanning the gap. The CDR3 DNA sequence: TGTGCCAGCAGTGGGAGGGCTGGCTACACCTTC. The encoded protein is CASSGRAGYTF.

The chain links TRBV4-2 to TRBJ2-1; tentatively, D is TRBD2 (5 bases). Germline V gives CDR1 LGHNA, CDR2 YNFKEQ. This CDR3 region has 15 residues. The V and J ends lost 0 bases and 12 bases respectively, with 18 bases between them. In DNA form, the CDR3 reads TGTGCCAGCAGCCAAGACCCCCCACTAGTTTCTCGGCAGTTCTTC. It encodes CASSQDPPLVSRQFF.

The V and J genes are TRBV27 and TRBJ2-7; possible D gene TRBD2, 6 bases. V was shortened by 1 base and J by 3 bases, with 10 bases between the two germline ends. There are 14 residues in the CDR3. Germline loops: CDR1 MNHEY, CDR2 SMNVEV (reference sequence). The CDR3 loop reads CASSLYREYYEQYF. CDR3 in DNA: TGTGCCAGCAGTTTATACCGGGAGTACTACGAGCAGTACTTC.

This clone was seen more than once but under ten times. The V call is TRBV19, the J call TRBJ1-2; D is undetermined. Per germline, CDR1 LNHDA and CDR2 SQIVND (reference sequence). Trimming pared 1 base from V and 7 bases from J, leaving 7 bases between. The CDR3 consists of 12 residues. This CDR3 reads CASSIADGGYTF. The CDR3 nucleotides read TGTGCCAGTAGTATAGCGGATGGTGGCTACACCTTC.

V and J are TRBV18 and TRBJ1-5; D is unclear. This CDR3 has 15 residues. V was clipped by 1 base and J by 2 bases, with 9 bases between them. Germline CDR1 reads KGHSH; CDR2 reads LQKENI. DNA of the CDR3: TGTGCCAGCTCACCACAGTCCGGGGGCAATCAGCCCCAGCATTTT. This translates into CASSPQSGGNQPQHF.

The chain employs TRBV6-5 and TRBJ2-1; 7 bases are shared with TRBD2. V trimming: 0 bases; J trimming: 1 base; junction bases outside the gene matches: 3. Germline V lookup: CDR1 MNHEY, CDR2 SVGAGI. CDR3 length: 16 amino acids. Here the CDR3 DNA reads TGTGCCAGCAGTTACTCTCGCGGGGGATCCTACAATGAGCAGTTCTTC. Its protein is CASSYSRGGSYNEQFF.

This clone was seen only a few times. The chain couples TRBV6-6 to TRBJ1-4; D is undetermined. This CDR3 spans 14 amino acids. Deletions cut 6 bases from V and 8 bases from J, with 16 bases between. CDR1 and CDR2 (germline): MNHNY, SVGAGI (reference sequence). CDR3 region: CASSLGGPGEKLFF. CDR3 sequence (DNA): TGTGCCAGCAGCCTTGGAGGACCCGGAGAAAAACTGTTTTTT.

This rearrangement joins TRBV5-1 to TRBJ2-3; no reliable D call. This CDR3 region has 13 residues. V was trimmed by 3 bases and J by 1 base, leaving 6 bases between them. Germline values: CDR1 SGHRS, CDR2 YFSETQ. The CDR3 DNA reads TGCGCCAGCAGCTACGACGGCACAGATACGCAGTATTTT. Translating it yields CASSYDGTDTQYF.

This chain joins TRBV4-1 and TRBJ2-1, with 10 bases lining up with TRBD2. There are 16 residues in the CDR3. The germline gives CDR1 MGHRA, CDR2 YSYEKL. V shed 4 bases and J 3 bases; nucleotides not matched to a gene: 6. Here the CDR3 reads CASSRLAGAIYNEQFF. The CDR3 DNA reads as TGCGCCAGCAGCCGGCTAGCGGGGGCGATCTACAATGAGCAGTTCTTC.

The V gene is TRBV2, the J gene TRBJ1-5; possible D gene TRBD1, 5 bases. CDR1 and CDR2 (germline): SNHLY, FYNNEI. Trimming pared 3 bases from V and 6 bases from J, leaving 9 bases between. This CDR3 has 13 amino acids. The CDR3 is CASSDWGSQPQHF. The CDR3, as DNA: TGTGCCAGCAGTGATTGGGGGAGTCAGCCCCAGCATTTT. Looking up the rest from reference TRBV2 and TRBJ1-5 gives the full variable domain: EPEVTQTPSHQVTQMGQEVILRCVPISNHLYFYWYRQILGQKVEFLVSFYNNEISEKSEIFDDQFSVERPDGSNFTLKIRSTKLEDSAMYFCASSDWGSQPQHFGDGTRLSIL.

CDR3 region: CASSHEGAGSSYEQYF. DNA of the CDR3: TGCGCCAGCAGCCATGAGGGCGCAGGGTCCTCCTACGAGCAGTACTTC. The chain links TRBV4-1 to TRBJ2-7, with D perhaps TRBD1 or TRBD2 (5 bases each). Trimming removed 3 bases at V and 0 bases at J, with 15 bases between. The CDR3 length is 16 residues. CDR1 is MGHRA, CDR2 YSYEKL, per germline.

This clone was observed a few times. V gene TRBV6-5 combines with J gene TRBJ2-7; TRBD1 aligns across 9 bases. Germline CDR1 reads MNHEY; CDR2 reads SVGAGI. V was pared by 2 bases and J by 2 bases, with 4 bases of the junction left unmatched. CDR3 size: 15 residues. DNA for the CDR3: TGTGCCAGCAGTTACGGACAGGGGACAGCCTACGAGCAGTACTTC. It is translated as CASSYGQGTAYEQYF.

The rearrangement joins TRBV19 to TRBJ1-5; D remains unclear. The V gene's germline CDR1 is LNHDA and CDR2 SQIVND (reference sequence). Trimming took off 3 bases at V and 2 bases at J, with 11 bases between the two ends. This CDR3 has 15 amino acids. Here the CDR3 reads CASSMAEWGNQPQHF. In nucleotides, the CDR3 is TGTGCCAGTAGTATGGCAGAATGGGGCAATCAGCCCCAGCATTTT.

This chain links TRBV4-1 with TRBJ2-1, with TRBD2 as a possible D gene (5 bases). This CDR3 comprises 17 residues. Germline-derived CDR1 and CDR2 are MGHRA and YSYEKL. With 3 bases removed from V and 8 bases from J, the gap between germline ends came to 23 bases. In DNA form, the CDR3 reads TGCGCCAGCAGCCACGACCTTTTTCGAGGGAGATGGGATGAGCAGTTCTTC. Translated: CASSHDLFRGRWDEQFF.

The CDR3 DNA reads TGTGCCAGCAGTGAAAGGGTTGCCCCCCTCCACTTT. Translated, it gives CASSERVAPLHF. The chain couples TRBV6-4 to TRBJ1-6; D unresolved. Trimming removed 3 bases from V and 13 bases from J, with 10 bases in between. Germline assignment: CDR1 MRHNA and CDR2 SNTAGT. The CDR3 is 12 residues long.

This rearrangement joins TRBV2 to TRBJ1-3, with D possibly matching TRBD1 (5 bases). The CDR3 has 13 amino acids. Trimming took off 10 bases at V and 0 bases at J, with 10 bases between the two ends. Germline CDR1 and CDR2: SNHLY and FYNNEI. In DNA form, the CDR3 reads TGTGCCATCCTACAGGACTCTGGAAACACCATATATTTT. Protein sequence: CAILQDSGNTIYF.

The chain uses TRBV9 and TRBJ2-1; 10 positions agree with TRBD1. The CDR3 is 15 residues long. Germline CDR1 is SGDLS and CDR2 is YYNGEE. Trimming removed 5 bases from V and 2 bases from J; junction bases left unmatched: 4. CDR3 in amino acids: CASSAGTGAYNEQFF. The CDR3 DNA is TGTGCCAGCAGTGCAGGGACAGGGGCCTACAATGAGCAGTTCTTC.

The chain uses TRBV27 and TRBJ2-2; D is possibly TRBD1 or TRBD2 (5 bases each). The V end was cut by 5 bases, the J end by 3 bases, with 19 bases between. The CDR3 is 17 amino acids. CDR1 is MNHEY and CDR2 is SMNVEV in the germline V gene (reference sequence). As DNA, the CDR3 is TGTGCCAGCAGTAGTCGGGACGGAGAAGGGGACACCGGGGAGCTGTTTTTT. This translates into CASSSRDGEGDTGELFF.